The rows below give T cell receptor beta chains drawn from one sample of a study of blood T cell repertoires in COVID-19. The protocol was immunoSEQ multiplex PCR, while the TCRdb copy is restricted to in-frame clones and leaves out a portion. The sample gives over 150,000 clones, roughly 71% of which show up once; about 4% is in the top ten. What was sequenced was peripheral blood. The receptor set was obtained from an elderly woman with acute or convalescent COVID-19. Both conserved end residues are part of each CDR3. D genes are given only for firm matches. Not all rows give a size; the values are once, few, many and, for expanded clones, a class.

CDR3nt,CDR3aa,v_gene,d_gene,abundance,j_gene
TGTGCCATCAGGAAAGGGGTCACTGGCGCTGAAGCTTTCTTT,CAIRKGVTGAEAFF,TRBV10-3,NA,NA,TRBJ1-1
TGTGCCAGTACGGTTTCTGGAAACACCATATATTTT,CASTVSGNTIYF,TRBV19,NA,NA,TRBJ1-3
TGTGCCAGCAGGAGAGGGGGAAGTAATGAAAAACTGTTTTTT,CASRRGGSNEKLFF,TRBV2,NA,NA,TRBJ1-4
TGTGCCAGCAGCCGGCTGGACAGACAAAAAGAGACCCAGTACTTC,CASSRLDRQKETQYF,TRBV3-1/TRBV3-2,NA,NA,TRBJ2-5
TGTGCCAGCAGCGTATTGACTAGCGGAACCACAGATACGCAGTATTTT,CASSVLTSGTTDTQYF,TRBV9,TRBD2,NA,TRBJ2-3
TGTGCCAGCAGTGAACAGAATGTAGCGGTCACTGAAGCTTTCTTT,CASSEQNVAVTEAFF,TRBV6-1,NA,NA,TRBJ1-1
TGTGCCAGTAGTCCACAGACGAGCACAGATACGCAGTATTTT,CASSPQTSTDTQYF,TRBV19,NA,NA,TRBJ2-3
TGCGCCAGCAGCCAAGCTAGGGCAGGGTGGTCCTACGAGCAGTACTTC,CASSQARAGWSYEQYF,TRBV4-3,NA,NA,TRBJ2-7
TGCGCCAGCAGCCCCGGACAGGGGATCAATGAAAAACTGTTTTTT,CASSPGQGINEKLFF,TRBV5-1,TRBD1,few,TRBJ1-4
TGTGCCAGCAGCCAAACGGGACAGGGGATCTACGAGCAGTACTTC,CASSQTGQGIYEQYF,TRBV5-8,TRBD1,NA,TRBJ2-7
TGTGCCAGCAGTTACGGGCAGGCTACTAATGAAAAACTGTTTTTT,CASSYGQATNEKLFF,TRBV6-5,NA,NA,TRBJ1-4
TGTGCCAGCAGTTATAAACAGGTTCATAGCAATCAGCCCCAGCATTTT,CASSYKQVHSNQPQHF,TRBV6-9,NA,NA,TRBJ1-5
TGTGCCAGCAGTTTTCGTGGAGGGGGCCTGTCCGAGCAGTACTTC,CASSFRGGGLSEQYF,TRBV27,NA,few,TRBJ2-7
TGTGCCAGCAGCTTAGAAGGGGGCGCTGGCCAAGAGACCCAGTACTTC,CASSLEGGAGQETQYF,TRBV7-3,TRBD1,NA,TRBJ2-5
TGCGCCAGCAGACGCTTGACGGGCACTGAAGCTTTCTTT,CASRRLTGTEAFF,TRBV5-1,NA,few,TRBJ1-1
TGTGCCAGCAGCTTAGGAAAGCCCTACAATGAGCAGTTCTTC,CASSLGKPYNEQFF,TRBV7-8,NA,NA,TRBJ2-1
TGTGCCAGCAGCCAAGTCACCGGGACAGGGGGGACTGAAGCTTTCTTT,CASSQVTGTGGTEAFF,TRBV4-2,TRBD1,few,TRBJ1-1
TGTGCCAGTAGACCAAACAGGGTAAACACCGGGGAGCTGTTTTTT,CASRPNRVNTGELFF,TRBV19,NA,NA,TRBJ2-2
TGTGCCAGCAGCTACGGACAGGGGGCGTCGGTGAACTACGAGCAGTACTTC,CASSYGQGASVNYEQYF,TRBV9,TRBD1,NA,TRBJ2-7
TGTGCCAGCAGCCAAACAGGGAACTATGGCTACACCTTC,CASSQTGNYGYTF,TRBV7-3,NA,NA,TRBJ1-2
TGCAGCGTTGAAGTAGGGGCCACCGGCCTTGGAACCCCTGAAGCTTTCTTT,CSVEVGATGLGTPEAFF,TRBV29-1,NA,NA,TRBJ1-1
TGTGCCAGTAGTACCCGGGTAGCGGGATCAGAGTACGAGCAGTACTTC,CASSTRVAGSEYEQYF,TRBV19,TRBD2,few,TRBJ2-7
TGTGCCAGTAGTATCAGGGGACAGATGGAAGCTTTCTTT,CASSIRGQMEAFF,TRBV19,TRBD1,NA,TRBJ1-1
TGTGCCAGCAGTGCCGAAGGGGGGGGCCCGGATGAAAAACTGTTTTTT,CASSAEGGGPDEKLFF,TRBV27,NA,NA,TRBJ1-4
TGTGCCACCAGTGATGCCGCTAGCGGAGACTTCAATGAGCAGTTCTTC,CATSDAASGDFNEQFF,TRBV24-1,TRBD2,NA,TRBJ2-1
TGTGCCAGCCAGGACGGGATGATAGCGGGCAATCAGCCCCAGCATTTT,CASQDGMIAGNQPQHF,TRBV10-3,NA,NA,TRBJ1-5
TGCAGCGTTGAAGATTTCCGGGGTGAGCAGTACTTC,CSVEDFRGEQYF,TRBV29-1,NA,NA,TRBJ2-7
TGTGCCAGTAGTATGCGAACTCCGGGGAATTCACCCCTCCACTTT,CASSMRTPGNSPLHF,TRBV19,NA,NA,TRBJ1-6
TGCGCCAGCAGCTTGATGGCTAGCGGGGGCACAGATACGCAGTATTTT,CASSLMASGGTDTQYF,TRBV5-1,TRBD2,NA,TRBJ2-3
TGTGCCAGCAGCCAAGTATTAGACAGTTACAATGAGCAGTTCTTC,CASSQVLDSYNEQFF,TRBV3-1/TRBV3-2,NA,NA,TRBJ2-1
TGTGCCAGCAATAGACAGGGGAAATACGAGCAGTACTTC,CASNRQGKYEQYF,TRBV28,TRBD1,NA,TRBJ2-7
TGTGCCAGCAGCCTAATGAGCGGGAGCTCCTACGAGCAGTACTTC,CASSLMSGSSYEQYF,TRBV3-1/TRBV3-2,TRBD2,NA,TRBJ2-7
TGTGCCAGCAGCCCGGAGGGGGGGCCTAGCACAGATACGCAGTATTTT,CASSPEGGPSTDTQYF,TRBV5-4,NA,NA,TRBJ2-3
TGTGCCGTATGGACAGGGAACACCGGGGAGCTGTTTTTT,CAVWTGNTGELFF,TRBV27,TRBD1,NA,TRBJ2-2
TGCGCCAGCAGCTTTGGCGACAGGAGAACGGGGAACACTGAAGCTTTCTTT,CASSFGDRRTGNTEAFF,TRBV5-1,NA,few,TRBJ1-1
TGTGCCAGCAGCTTTAATAGCGGCCCCACAAAGCTGTTTTTT,CASSFNSGPTKLFF,TRBV11-2,NA,NA,TRBJ2-2
TGTGCCAGCAGCGGACAGAGAAGGGTTTTTAGCTCCTACGAGCAGTACTTC,CASSGQRRVFSSYEQYF,TRBV6-2/TRBV6-3,NA,NA,TRBJ2-7
TGTGCCAGCAGGGGGGAGACAGGCTTAAATGGCTACACCTTC,CASRGETGLNGYTF,TRBV7-2,NA,NA,TRBJ1-2
TGTGCCAGCAGCCAAGATGTTGACTTCTTCGAGACCCAGTACTTC,CASSQDVDFFETQYF,TRBV3-1/TRBV3-2,NA,NA,TRBJ2-5
TGTGCCAGCAGTTCCGGAGTCACCATATATTTT,CASSSGVTIYF,TRBV6-5,NA,NA,TRBJ1-3
TGTGCCAGCAGCTCCCTACGGGAACCGCAGTATTTT,CASSSLREPQYF,TRBV12-3/TRBV12-4,NA,once,TRBJ2-3
TGCGCCAGCAGCTTGGGACTAGCGGACCCCACAGATACGCAGTATTTT,CASSLGLADPTDTQYF,TRBV5-1,TRBD2,NA,TRBJ2-3
TGTGCTAGTGGTAAGGGACAGTTTAACAATGAGCAGTTCTTC,CASGKGQFNNEQFF,TRBV12-5,TRBD1,NA,TRBJ2-1
TGTGCTAGCAGCTTATCAGAGAACACCGGGGAGCTGTTTTTT,CASSLSENTGELFF,TRBV7-7,NA,NA,TRBJ2-2
TGTGCCAGCAGTTATAGGAGTAATCGCGCTGAAGCTTTCTTT,CASSYRSNRAEAFF,TRBV6-5,NA,NA,TRBJ1-1
TGTGCCAGCAGTGAACAAGCGCTCTACAATCAGCCCCAGCATTTT,CASSEQALYNQPQHF,TRBV6-1,NA,NA,TRBJ1-5
TGTGCTAGTGGCTACAGGGGACAACCCGTCTCTGGAAACACCATATATTTT,CASGYRGQPVSGNTIYF,TRBV12-5,TRBD1,NA,TRBJ1-3
TGTGCCACCAGCAGAGATGAGACACATGGAAACACCATATATTTT,CATSRDETHGNTIYF,TRBV15,NA,NA,TRBJ1-3
TGTGCCAGCAGCTTCCACCACCAGGAGCAGTACTTC,CASSFHHQEQYF,TRBV7-3,NA,once,TRBJ2-7
TGTGCCAGCAGCTTGGTAGGGAGGGGGATGAACACTGAAGCTTTCTTT,CASSLVGRGMNTEAFF,TRBV5-6,NA,few,TRBJ1-1
TGTGCCAGCAGCTCCCGCCGAGGTTCCTCTAACACTGAAGCTTTCTTT,CASSSRRGSSNTEAFF,TRBV9,NA,few,TRBJ1-1
TGTGCCACCAGCAGAGATGCCAGGAAAGGAAACACCATATATTTT,CATSRDARKGNTIYF,TRBV15,NA,NA,TRBJ1-3
TGCGCCAGCAGCGCTAGGACAGACTCGAACACTGAAGCTTTCTTT,CASSARTDSNTEAFF,TRBV5-1,NA,NA,TRBJ1-1
TGCGCCAGCACGCAGGGGGATTCCACCCTCCACTTT,CASTQGDSTLHF,TRBV5-1,TRBD1,NA,TRBJ1-6